Listed below are T cell receptor beta chains from one sample, sequenced in a study of blood T cells in healthy people across ages. TCRdb called the 5' RACE reads again in MiXCR, with one record for every CDR3 protein. The repertoire holds about a million distinct CDR3 sequences, roughly 48% seen once, with 13% in the top ten. What was sequenced was blood. The receptors shown here come from a man younger than 45 in good health. The CDR3 runs from the conserved cysteine through the conserved F or W. The D gene is left open where the match is weak. The size entry is marked missing in some rows and otherwise reads once, few, many or a size class.

clone size | J gene | V gene | D gene | CDR3 DNA | CDR3 protein
few | TRBJ2-7 | TRBV7-9 | NA | TGTGCCAGCAGCACAACGGACAGACCGTGGGAGCAGTACTTC | CASSTTDRPWEQYF
NA | TRBJ2-1 | TRBV20-1 | NA | TGCAGTGCTAGTCTCGTCGCTCCACACAATGAGCAGTTCTTC | CSASLVAPHNEQFF
NA | TRBJ2-1 | TRBV6-5 | TRBD2 | TGTGCCAGCAGTTACGGCGGGGGGGCCGTCAATGAGCAGTTCTTC | CASSYGGGAVNEQFF
NA | TRBJ2-7 | TRBV7-9 | NA | TGTGCCAGCAGCCCGATCGACAAGATCTACGAGCAGTACTTC | CASSPIDKIYEQYF
few | TRBJ1-6 | TRBV4-3 | NA | TGCGCCAGCAGCCAAGACGGGGAAGAGGATTCACCCCTCCACTTT | CASSQDGEEDSPLHF
many | TRBJ2-1 | TRBV29-1 | NA | TGCAGCGTACAACAGACTGAGCAGTTCTTC | CSVQQTEQFF
NA | TRBJ2-1 | TRBV28 | TRBD2 | TGTGCCAGCAGTTTAGGGACTAGCCAGGGTAATGAGCAGTTCTTC | CASSLGTSQGNEQFF
NA | TRBJ1-5 | TRBV2 | TRBD1 | TGTGCCAGCAGTCAGACAGGGAAAGATCAGCCCCAGCATTTT | CASSQTGKDQPQHF
few | TRBJ1-5 | TRBV3-1 | NA | TGTGCCAGCAGCCAGGCGGGTCAGCCCCAGCATTTT | CASSQAGQPQHF
NA | TRBJ2-1 | TRBV7-2 | TRBD2 | TGTGCCAGCAGCGCCCGCAGACCTAGCGGGGGGGCATCGGAGCAGTTCTTC | CASSARRPSGGASEQFF
NA | TRBJ1-1 | TRBV10-3 | TRBD1 | TGTGCCATCAGTGATCGCAGGGGGGTGGTGGTAGCTTTCTTT | CAISDRRGVVVAFF